This paragraph covers one TCR beta chain sequence. There is no known antigen for this receptor. Base-call qualities are not available, and no considerably larger clone is one nucleotide away. The study profiled bulk TCR beta-chain repertoires in matched peripheral blood, tumor and adjacent normal breast tissue taken from over 15 patients with early-stage breast cancer. Before surgery, roughly 5-11 mL of whole blood was collected in EDTA tubes and processed within 2 hours. Peripheral blood mononuclear cells were isolated by Ficoll-Paque centrifugation in SepMate-50 tubes. For storage in liquid nitrogen, PBMCs were cryopreserved as aliquots of about 1.9 to 4 million cells in roughly 90% FBS with roughly 10% DMSO. Genomic DNA was extracted with the Qiagen AllPrep DNA/RNA Mini kit. The record originates from a study of early stage breast cancer tumors listed by TCRdb under 2017. Regarding the complete study: Of the 15 to 20 invasive breast tumors, approximately 11 were found to be estrogen receptor-positive, progesterone receptor-positive and HER2-negative. On average, each sample got around 10-fold read coverage. About 70% of the 12 ER+/PR+/HER2- tumors were invasive ductal carcinomas, while the other four were invasive lobular carcinomas. The samples as a whole yielded some 2,700,000 detected templates, corresponding to nearly 1,100,000 unique clonotypes. Study-wide conclusions, independent of this receptor: Enriched TCRB sequences shared across patients were found to be mostly commonly generated sequences that were unlikely to play an important role in the tumor microenvironment. The small cohort size prevented analysis by tumor subtype. Tumors showed about 2.4-fold higher T cell density and higher clonality than adjacent normal breast tissue. Repertoires from blood resembled normal breast more closely than tumor, and using blood as a reference for each tissue separated tumor from normal in about 85% of the 16 patients. Sequencing bulk genomic DNA from unsorted cells could not capture chain pairing or functional markers like CD4, CD8 and FOXP3.

For CDR1 and CDR2, the germline V gene lists MNHNS and SASEGT. The CDR3 runs 15 amino acids, cysteine and phenylalanine included. Only the CDR3 part of the read is kept: 45 bases, read in frame from the first base. The junction shows trimming of 10 bases on V and 4 bases on J, plus 22 bases between the germline ends. Every sample was amplified as two independent genomic DNA replicates, using roughly 0.5 ug for blood and about 1.4 ug for tumor or normal breast. Following the manufacturer's instructions, the ImmunoSeq Intro kit was used to carry out TCRB sequencing on genomic DNA. Multiplex PCR ran approximately 29 cycles with proprietary primers and spike-in control sequences for absolute quantification. Single-end 150-bp reads were used to sequence an 87-bp fragment spanning the CDR3 plus the flanking V and J genes. Seven samples, with two replicates for each sample, were multiplexed per lane of an Illumina MiSeq using version 3.0 chemistry. The source study handled its data this way. The vendor's proprietary pipeline handled the raw data processing, merging both replicates into a single result for each sample. Productive rearrangements sharing the V-gene family, CDR3 amino acid sequence and J-gene segment were defined as clonotypes. Clonality was calculated as 1 minus the normalized Shannon entropy (Pielou evenness) of TCRB abundances. T cell density was estimated as total templates divided by the number of input cells, with the number of input cells inferred from the DNA input amount. Recon was used with default parameters to estimate total repertoire diversity and clonality. A clonotype counted as tumor-enriched if its abundance in tumor exceeded 0.1% and was at least 32-fold higher than its abundance in normal breast. Drawn from immuneACCESS, this table holds only the in-frame rearrangements with V and J called that TCRdb kept. Clones are partly lost; checked studies trace under half to an unresolved V gene and leave the rest unexplained. D and trimming were read from the DNA, whereas the V and J calls and clone size are those reported in that table. Here the sample has about 70,000 clones; approximately 84% occur a single time. The top ten clones comprise about 4.5% of the sample.

What was sequenced was blood. This chain joins TRBV6-1 to TRBJ2-5; TRBD2 could be the D gene, as 6 bases match. This clonotype was obtained from a person in their 40s with breast cancer. The bases are TGTGCCATCCCCCTGTCACGGGGGACGCCAGAGACCCAGTACTTC. It translates to CAIPLSRGTPETQYF.